One and the same sample provided the 15 T cell receptor beta chains below, sequenced in a study of blood T cell repertoires in COVID-19. Profiling relied on immunoSEQ multiplex PCR, and the TCRdb table lists in-frame clones only, not all of them. The sample carries roughly 320,000 clones, 85% to 90% recorded once. The sample comprised peripheral blood. The receptors come from a woman aged 45-65 years with COVID-19, enrolled during active disease.

The gene calls are TRBV7-9 and TRBJ2-7; 14 nucleotides match TRBD2. In germline, CDR1 is SEHNR, CDR2 FQNEAQ (reference sequence). J gave up 5 bases and V 5 bases, and 8 bases lay outside the gene matches. This CDR3 has 16 amino acids. The CDR3 DNA is TGTGCCAGCAGCCGAGTCGGACTAGCGGGAGGTAACGAGCAGTACTTC. Its translation: CASSRVGLAGGNEQYF.

The V and J genes are TRBV7-9 and TRBJ2-7; D is unclear. The ends were cut back, 5 bases at V and 3 bases at J, with 20 bases in the middle. Germline values: CDR1 SEHNR, CDR2 FQNEAQ (reference sequence). This CDR3 has 16 residues. The CDR3 protein is CASSPIPGPEIYEQYF. DNA of the CDR3: TGTGCCAGCAGCCCTATTCCTGGGCCCGAGATCTACGAGCAGTACTTC.

CDR3 in amino acids: CASSFHADTQYF. The CDR3 DNA sequence: TGTGCCAGCAGCTTCCATGCAGATACGCAGTATTTT. The chain links TRBV11-3 to TRBJ2-3; D is ambiguous. Germline CDR1 SGHNT, CDR2 YENEEA. The CDR3 is 12 amino acids. The germline V and J ends were trimmed by 3 bases and 4 bases, with 5 bases remaining between them.

This chain links TRBV4-3 with TRBJ1-2, with TRBD1 matching over 7 bases. The germline V gene encodes CDR1 LGHNA and CDR2 YSLEER. This CDR3 region has 15 residues. Trimming took 0 bases from V and 1 from J; bases not matched to a gene: 2. The CDR3 bases are TGCGCCAGCAGCCAAGAGGACAGGATTAACTATGGCTACACCTTC. Translating gives CASSQEDRINYGYTF.

This chain connects TRBV5-4 to TRBJ2-2; possible D gene TRBD2, 6 bases. The V gene lost 4 bases and the J gene lost 5 bases, with 15 bases spanning the gap. The CDR3 runs 15 residues. Germline CDR1 is SGHNT and CDR2 is YYREEE (reference sequence). CDR3 in amino acids: CASSLLGTLTGELFF. The CDR3 nucleotides are TGTGCCAGCAGCCTCCTGGGGACTTTAACCGGGGAGCTGTTTTTT.

CDR3 region: CAISGKTGLEQYF. The CDR3 DNA is TGTGCCATCAGTGGAAAGACAGGACTCGAGCAGTACTTC. The gene calls are TRBV10-3 and TRBJ2-7; weak D call: TRBD1 (6 bases). V lost 4 bases and J 6 bases, leaving 13 bases between the germline ends. Germline V gene lookup returns CDR1 ENHRY and CDR2 SYGVKD. The CDR3 extends over 13 amino acids.

The chain joins TRBV21-1 to TRBJ2-7; the table's D call, TRBD1, has no DNA check behind it. TRBV21-1 is deemed a pseudogene. The CDR3 is 17 residues long. In DNA, the CDR3 is TGTGCCAGCAGCAAACAAGGCGGGACAGGGGATTTCTACGAGCAGTACTTC. Protein product: CASSKQGGTGDFYEQYF.

This chain links TRBV5-5 with TRBJ1-4, with D possibly matching TRBD1 (5 bases). V dropped 1 base and J dropped 8 bases, with 15 bases sitting between them. Germline V gene sequence: CDR1 SGHKS, CDR2 YYEKEE (reference sequence). The CDR3 sequence is 15 residues long. The CDR3 coding sequence is TGTGCCAGCAGCTTGTTCGGGACTGACTCGGAAAAACTGTTTTTT. It yields the protein CASSLFGTDSEKLFF.

This sequence joins TRBV5-1 and TRBJ2-2, with 7 bases that match TRBD1. V gave up 4 bases and J gave up 3 bases; unmatched junction bases: 6. Germline CDR1 SGHRS, CDR2 YFSETQ. The CDR3 sequence is 15 residues long. Here the CDR3 reads CASSPGQAYTGELFF. In DNA form, the CDR3 reads TGCGCCAGCAGCCCTGGACAGGCTTACACCGGGGAGCTGTTTTTT.

J is TRBJ1-2 and V is TRBV9; TRBD1 is a possible D gene (6 bases). The CDR3 covers 14 residues. CDR1 is SGDLS and CDR2 is YYNGEE in the germline V gene. Between the trimmed V and J ends, which lost 10 bases and 4 bases, there was a span of 20 bases. In DNA form, the CDR3 reads TGTGCCGGGGGCGTCATTTCATCAGGCTATGGCTACACCTTC. Translating it yields CAGGVISSGYGYTF. Using reference TRBV9 and TRBJ1-2 for the parts outside the CDR3, the full variable domain is DSGVTQTPKHLITATGQRVTLRCSPRSGDLSVYWYQQSLDQGLQFLIQYYNGEERAKGNILERFSAQQFPDLHSELNLSSLELGDSALYFCAGGVISSGYGYTFGSGTRLTVV.

The chain joins TRBV29-1 to TRBJ2-5; the match to TRBD2 covers 9 bases. CDR3 length: 16 amino acids. V gave up 2 bases and J gave up 1 base; unmatched junction bases: 8. From germline, CDR1 is SQVTM and CDR2 ANQGSEA. The CDR3 here is CSVERASGASQETQYF. Written as DNA, the CDR3 is TGCAGCGTTGAACGAGCTAGCGGGGCGAGCCAAGAGACCCAGTACTTC.

The gene calls are TRBV11-2 and TRBJ1-2; D not resolved. CDR1 is SGHAT, CDR2 FQNNGV, per germline. Trimming took 1 base from V and 4 from J, leaving 7 bases between them. This CDR3 is built from 13 residues. In DNA, the CDR3 is TGTGCCAGCAGCTTAGCTCCCAGCTATGGCTACACCTTC. It encodes CASSLAPSYGYTF.

J is TRBJ1-1 and V is TRBV2; 7 bases fit TRBD1. V shed 5 bases, J shed 2 bases, and the junction held 8 bases outside the gene matches. The CDR3 has 15 amino acids. Germline CDR1 is SNHLY and CDR2 is FYNNEI. Written as DNA, the CDR3 is TGTGCCAGCAGTAATCCGGGACAGAGCAACACTGAAGCTTTCTTT. Protein sequence: CASSNPGQSNTEAFF.

The chain is built from TRBV19 and TRBJ2-4, with a possible D match to TRBD1 (6 bases). Trimming pared 1 base from V and 14 bases from J, leaving 9 bases between. Looked up from germline, CDR1 is LNHDA and CDR2 is SQIVND (reference sequence). CDR3 length: 11 amino acids. CDR3: CASSIANREYF. As DNA, the CDR3 is TGTGCCAGTAGTATAGCTAACAGGGAGTACTTC.

The chain combines TRBV3-1 (or the pseudogene TRBV3-2) with TRBJ2-7, with 9 bases lining up with TRBD2. This CDR3 has 15 residues. Germline trimming cut 1 base from V and 3 bases from J; bases unmatched to any gene: 4. Germline-derived CDR1 and CDR2 are LGHDT and YNNKEL (reference sequence). Here the CDR3 DNA reads TGTGCCAGCAGCCAAGGTACTAGCGGGCACTACGAGCAGTACTTC. Translating it yields CASSQGTSGHYEQYF.